This T cell receptor beta chain was captured by sequencing in a study of blood T cell repertoires in COVID-19. Study as a whole: The United States, Italy and Spain provided the acute and convalescent COVID-19 samples. PBMCs, B-cell-depleted T cells, or T cells were the source of the cDNA or gDNA that made up the material.

The CDR3 consists of 16 residues. Trimming removed 4 bases from V and 4 bases from J; junction bases left unmatched: 10. Germline values: CDR1 SGHAT, CDR2 FQNNGV. In the source study's methods: Cell counts per sample came from amplifying reference gene primers. TCRdb's copy holds only in-frame clones and misses some; the assay was immunoSEQ multiplex PCR. V and J calls and clone size follow that table, whereas D and trimming were derived from the DNA. The table has around 620,000 clones, around 89% seen once. The source is a woman aged 18-35 years with acute or convalescent COVID-19. Sequenced input: peripheral blood. The V call is TRBV11-2, the J call TRBJ2-1, with 7 nucleotides matching TRBD1. The CDR3 DNA follows: TGTGCCAGCAGCTCGGACCGGGACAGAGGTTACAATGAGCAGTTCTTC. Translating it yields CASSSDRDRGYNEQFF.